Presented here are 19 T cell receptor beta chains from one specimen sequenced in a study of blood T cells in healthy people across ages. Next came a second PCR, run for roughly 6 to 11 cycles, which used a sample-barcoded 5' primer along with a J-beta primer mix. TCRdb re-analysed the 5' RACE reads in MiXCR, keeping a single row per CDR3 protein. The sample shows approximately 700,000 distinct CDR3 sequences, roughly 32% of them seen only once. The specimen sequenced was blood. These receptors originate from an elderly woman in good health.

The chain recombines TRBV30 with TRBJ1-5, with 10 positions matching TRBD1. Germline V gene data show CDR1 as GTSNPN and CDR2 as SVGIG (reference sequence). The CDR3 loop spans 15 amino acids. V shed 3 bases, J shed 8 bases, and the junction held 10 bases outside the gene matches. Here the CDR3 DNA reads TGTGCCTGGAGCCGGGACAGGGGTGTTGGTGAGCCCCAGCATTTT. Its protein product is CAWSRDRGVGEPQHF.

There are a few counts of this clonotype. The chain couples TRBV9 to TRBJ2-2; 8 bases fit TRBD1. J lost 2 bases, V lost 6 bases, and 6 bases had no gene match. There are 15 residues in the CDR3. From germline, CDR1 is SGDLS and CDR2 YYNGEE. The DNA for the CDR3 is TGTGCCAGCACCGGGACAGGCGTAAACACCGGGGAGCTGTTTTTT. Its protein product is CASTGTGVNTGELFF.

Details on this clonotype: At one end, the junction sequence differs from germline, possibly due to a read error. J is TRBJ2-1 and V is TRBV2; D may be TRBD1 (6 bases). Germline CDR1 and CDR2: SNHLY and FYNNEI. The CDR3 sequence is 14 residues long. DNA of the CDR3: TGTACCAGCAGCCCCCGGACAGCCTACAATGAGCAGTTCTTC. It specifies CTSSPRTAYNEQFF.

The rearrangement links TRBV2 to TRBJ1-1; TRBD1 is a possible D gene (5 bases). Germline lookup yields CDR1 SNHLY and CDR2 FYNNEI. The CDR3 is 11 amino acids. V was pared by 6 bases and J by 6 bases, with 8 bases between. The CDR3 region has the DNA TGTGCCAGCAGGAGGGGACCTGAAGCTTTCTTT. This codes for CASRRGPEAFF.

Worth noting for this clonotype: Mismatch with germline at one junction end may stem from a read error. The J gene is TRBJ2-7, the V gene TRBV6-5, with no clear D. The CDR3 is 15 residues long. Germline values: CDR1 MNHEY, CDR2 SVGAGI. The CDR3 DNA sequence: TGTGCCAACAGTTACGGGCAGGCCGATTACAATGAGCAGTACTTC. Translated: CANSYGQADYNEQYF.

The V and J genes are TRBV23-1 and TRBJ2-7; either TRBD1 or TRBD2 may fit D (5 bases each). TRBV23-1 is noted as an ORF with a role that remains uncertain. V lost 3 bases and J lost 5, with 17 bases in between. This CDR3 spans 15 amino acids. DNA of the CDR3: TGCGCCAGCAGTCACTCCGACCTCAGGGAGCACGAGCAGTACTTC. As protein: CASSHSDLREHEQYF.

At least ten counts were recorded for this clonotype. This chain uses TRBV5-1 with TRBJ1-1; tentative D call: TRBD1 (6 bases). Germline V gives CDR1 SGHRS, CDR2 YFSETQ. V lost 5 bases, J lost 6 bases, and 14 bases lay in between. The CDR3 loop spans 13 amino acids. The CDR3 region has the DNA TGCGCCAGCAGATCCGACAGGTGGGCTGAAGCTTTCTTT. It translates to CASRSDRWAEAFF.

This clonotype has a count of ten or more. V gene TRBV6-5 combines with J gene TRBJ2-3; the match to TRBD2 covers 14 bases. J lost 1 base, V lost 5 bases, and 2 bases had no gene match. Germline CDR1 MNHEY, CDR2 SVGAGI. The CDR3 totals 16 residues. The CDR3 is CASSRGLAGGTDTQYF. The CDR3 DNA sequence: TGTGCCAGCAGTAGGGGACTAGCGGGGGGCACAGATACGCAGTATTTT.

V gene TRBV27 combines with J gene TRBJ2-7, with D perhaps TRBD1 (6 bases). V was trimmed by 5 bases and J by 3 bases, leaving 14 bases between them. Per germline, CDR1 MNHEY and CDR2 SMNVEV (reference sequence). The length of the CDR3 is 14 residues. CDR3 in amino acids: CASSPGVSYYEQYF. In DNA form, the CDR3 reads TGTGCCAGCAGTCCAGGGGTCAGTTACTACGAGCAGTACTTC.

This clonotype was observed at least ten times. The CDR3 coding sequence is TGCGCCAGCAGCCACCGGGACGGCTATAATTCACCCCTCCACTTT. Translating gives CASSHRDGYNSPLHF. The chain carries TRBV4-1 and TRBJ1-6, with D maybe TRBD1 (5 bases). The V gene's germline CDR1 is MGHRA and CDR2 YSYEKL. Between the trimmed V and J ends, which lost 3 bases and 3 bases, there was a span of 9 bases. CDR3 length equals 15 residues.

A few counts support this clonotype. The CDR3 spells CASSLTWGISGYTF. CDR3 sequence (DNA): TGTGCCAGCAGTTTGACTTGGGGGATCAGTGGCTACACCTTC. The J gene is TRBJ1-2, the V gene TRBV28; D possibly corresponds to TRBD1 (5 bases). Germline lookup yields CDR1 MDHEN and CDR2 SYDVKM. Trimming took 3 bases from V and 7 from J, leaving 15 bases between them. The CDR3 runs 14 residues.

The V call is TRBV6-1, the J call TRBJ1-4, with D perhaps TRBD1 (5 bases). Looked up from germline, CDR1 is MNHNS and CDR2 is SASEGT. The V gene lost 5 bases and the J gene lost 4 bases, with 14 bases spanning the gap. The CDR3 contains 15 residues. DNA of the CDR3: TGTGCCAGCAGTCCCAGCGGGGGGATTAATGAAAAACTGTTTTTT. It is translated as CASSPSGGINEKLFF.

As to this clonotype: This may come from a read error, since a much larger clone is one base off. The V and J genes are TRBV25-1 and TRBJ1-2; D not certain. The CDR3 loop spans 14 amino acids. V was trimmed by 4 bases and J by 0 bases, leaving 9 bases between them. Germline CDR1 and CDR2: MGHDK and SYGVNS. Written as DNA, the CDR3 is TGTGCCAGCAGTGGTTCCAGAACTAACTATGGCTACACCTTC. It specifies CASSGSRTNYGYTF.

This clonotype was seen at least ten times. The chain has TRBV12-3 or TRBV12-4 and TRBJ1-5; no clear D. The V end was cut by 5 bases, the J end by 13 bases, with 12 bases between. The CDR3 length is 11 residues. The CDR3 spells CASSGRGKQHF. CDR3 bases: TGTGCCAGCAGTGGGAGAGGCAAGCAGCATTTT.

This sequence joins TRBV2 and TRBJ1-5, with D hard to call. Germline V CDR1 and CDR2: SNHLY, FYNNEI. The CDR3 totals 14 residues. Trimming took 4 bases from V and 5 from J, leaving 12 bases between them. The CDR3 nucleotides are TGTGCCAGCAGTGTGGAGGGAGTGGATCAGCCCCAGCATTTT. Amino acid sequence: CASSVEGVDQPQHF.

This clonotype has at least ten counts. This chain uses TRBV7-3 with TRBJ1-2; no clear D gene. This CDR3 has 13 amino acids. Trimming pared 1 base from V and 2 bases from J, leaving 5 bases between. Germline CDR1 SGHTA, CDR2 FQGTGA. The CDR3 region is CASSLKQNYGYTF. The CDR3 DNA sequence: TGTGCCAGCAGCTTAAAACAGAACTATGGCTACACCTTC.

The sample holds one count of this clonotype. A much larger clone differs by one base, so this may be a read error. The rearrangement links TRBV18 to TRBJ2-5; the D gene is possibly TRBD1 (6 bases). The germline V gene has CDR1 KGHSH and CDR2 LQKENI. The CDR3 consists of 17 residues. V lost 1 base to trimming and J lost 6 bases, with 21 bases between them. The CDR3 protein is CASSPLAGTLAPKTQYF. In DNA form, the CDR3 reads TGTGCCAGCTCACCACTGGCAGGGACACTGGCGCCAAAGACCCAGTACTTC.

This clonotype was counted many times. This rearrangement joins TRBV6-5 to TRBJ2-3, with 10 bases lining up with TRBD1. This CDR3 contains 16 residues. After removal of 11 bases from V and 0 bases from J, the junction contained 11 bases not matched to a gene. Germline assignment: CDR1 MNHEY and CDR2 SVGAGI. In DNA, the CDR3 is TGTGCCTGCTCCCGGGACAGGGGCCCTAGCACAGATACGCAGTATTTT. It yields the protein CACSRDRGPSTDTQYF.

With respect to this clonotype: Germline and junction disagree at one end, which may indicate a read error. This rearrangement joins TRBV7-9 to TRBJ1-1; no clear D. The CDR3 is made up of 13 amino acids. Germline CDR1 reads SEHNR; CDR2 reads FQNEAQ (reference sequence). The CDR3, as DNA: TGTGCCGGCAGCTTATATCCGTCCGCTGAAGCTTTCTTT. Translating gives CAGSLYPSAEAFF.